These T cell receptor beta chains were read from a single sample in a study of blood T cell repertoires in COVID-19. Generated by immunoSEQ multiplex PCR, the TCRdb table keeps only in-frame clones and is missing some. The sample carries tens of thousands of clones, 70% to 90% recorded once. The sequenced sample consisted of peripheral blood. These receptors came from an elderly woman with COVID-19, enrolled during active disease. Each CDR3 is given with its conserved first and last residue. Fields, in order: D gene, J gene, V gene, CDR3 protein, CDR3 DNA. A D gene is named only where the DNA matches it firmly.

>-|TRBJ1-5|TRBV2
CASTGIGPSNQPQHF
TGTGCCAGCACAGGGATAGGCCCTAGCAATCAGCCCCAGCATTTT
>-|TRBJ2-7|TRBV28
CASSLTGISYEQYF
TGTGCCAGCAGTTTAACAGGGATCTCCTACGAGCAGTACTTC
>-|TRBJ1-2|TRBV18
CASSRSAGQRGYTF
TGTGCCAGCTCCCGCTCCGCAGGGCAACGGGGCTACACCTTC
>TRBD2|TRBJ2-3|TRBV5-5
CASSFLAGGPGTDTQYF
TGTGCCAGCAGCTTCTTAGCGGGAGGGCCAGGCACAGATACGCAGTATTTT
>-|TRBJ2-7|TRBV6-5
CASSYSTRGGYEQYF
TGTGCCAGCAGTTACTCGACAAGGGGGGGCTACGAGCAGTACTTC
>TRBD1|TRBJ1-5|TRBV19
CASSIRDRGGNQPQHF
TGTGCCAGTAGTATACGGGACAGGGGAGGCAATCAGCCCCAGCATTTT
>TRBD1|TRBJ2-1|TRBV7-9
CASSPRPTGGYGNEQFF
TGTGCCAGCAGCCCTCGCCCTACAGGGGGCTATGGGAATGAGCAGTTCTTC
>TRBD1|TRBJ1-6|TRBV2
CASRYRQGLNSPLHF
TGTGCCAGCAGGTACCGACAGGGCCTTAATTCACCCCTCCACTTT
>TRBD1|TRBJ1-2|TRBV28
CASSRPGQGNYGYTF
TGTGCCAGCAGTCGTCCGGGACAGGGAAACTATGGCTACACCTTC
>TRBD1|TRBJ1-5|TRBV5-8
CASRAGTGILSNQPQHF
TGTGCCAGCAGGGCCGGGACAGGGATATTGAGCAATCAGCCCCAGCATTTT